Below, 14 T cell receptor beta chains from the same sample are listed, as sequenced in a study of graft-versus-host responses after intestinal transplantation. The data were produced by immunoSEQ multiplex PCR, yet TCRdb's version contains in-frame clones alone and is incomplete. The sample has approximately 94,000 clones, about 88% seen once. These receptors are not linked to any known antigen. The sample was unstimulated CD4+ T cells sorted from spleen or lymph node cells, taken before transplant. The receptor set was obtained from a human donor who was the organ donor for an intestinal transplant.

The chain combines TRBV6-5 with TRBJ1-4, with TRBD1 identical over 8 bases. This CDR3 is 16 amino acids long. CDR1 is MNHEY and CDR2 is SVGAGI in the germline V gene. V shed 4 bases, J shed 2 bases, and the junction held 6 bases outside the gene matches. For the CDR3, the DNA is TGTGCCAGCAGTTTTTACAGGGGGGCCACTAATGAAAAACTGTTTTTT. Encoded protein: CASSFYRGATNEKLFF.

CDR3 amino acids: CASSPDPTDTQYF. The CDR3 DNA is TGTGCCAGCTCACCCGACCCCACAGATACGCAGTATTTT. V usage is TRBV18 and J usage is TRBJ2-3, with D unresolved. V shed 3 bases and J shed 2 bases, with 6 bases lying between them. This CDR3 region has 13 residues. Germline V lookup: CDR1 KGHSH, CDR2 LQKENI.

The genes are TRBV28 and TRBJ2-1; 8 bases match TRBD2. The V gene's germline CDR1 is MDHEN and CDR2 SYDVKM. Trimming cost V 4 bases and J 6 bases; bases outside gene matches: 8. CDR3 length: 15 residues. The CDR3 DNA sequence: TGTGCCAGCAGTTACGAACGGGGGGGCCGCAATGAGCAGTTCTTC. Protein: CASSYERGGRNEQFF.

The chain uses TRBV9 and TRBJ1-1; no definite D call. The CDR3 length is 13 residues. Per the germline V gene, CDR1 is SGDLS and CDR2 is YYNGEE. Trimming left V 3 bases short and J 1 base short, with 7 bases between. CDR3 amino acids: CASSAGRNTEAFF. The CDR3 DNA reads as TGTGCCAGCAGCGCCGGTAGGAACACTGAAGCTTTCTTT.

The J gene is TRBJ1-2, the V gene TRBV5-1; D unclear. Trimming left V 2 bases short and J 6 bases short, with 17 bases between. CDR3 length: 15 residues. Germline values: CDR1 SGHRS, CDR2 YFSETQ. The CDR3 loop reads CASSFRQLTADGYTF. CDR3 nucleotides: TGCGCCAGCAGCTTCCGGCAGCTTACTGCGGATGGCTACACCTTC.

The rearrangement uses TRBV6-1 and TRBJ2-7; 12 bases map to TRBD2. The germline gives CDR1 MNHNS, CDR2 SASEGT. The CDR3 sequence is 14 residues long. V lost 6 bases to trimming and J lost 4 bases; unmatched junction nucleotides: 4. The CDR3: CASRLAGGTYEQYF. CDR3 nucleotide sequence: TGTGCCAGCAGACTAGCGGGGGGAACATACGAGCAGTACTTC.

As for this clone: Distinct nucleotide sequences in the sample also encode this CDR3. The V and J genes are TRBV20-1 and TRBJ2-7; D remains ambiguous. Germline V gene lookup returns CDR1 DFQATT and CDR2 SNEGSKA (reference sequence). The CDR3 length is 11 residues. Trimming left V 3 bases short and J 4 bases short, with 7 bases between. The CDR3 DNA follows: TGCAGTGCTAGCCGAGAATACGAGCAGTACTTC. It codes for CSASREYEQYF.

The chain carries TRBV27 and TRBJ2-2; D possibly corresponds to TRBD1 (6 bases). The CDR3 length is 15 residues. Trimming removed 2 bases from V and 4 bases from J, with 11 bases in between. Germline CDR1 MNHEY, CDR2 SMNVEV (reference sequence). CDR3 in DNA: TGTGCCAGCAGTTTAAAATTCAGGGGCACCGGGGAGCTGTTTTTT. It is translated as CASSLKFRGTGELFF.

The J gene is TRBJ2-6, the V gene TRBV4-2, with D possibly being TRBD2 (7 bases). CDR3 length: 19 amino acids. Germline CDR1 and CDR2: LGHNA and YNFKEQ. Deletions cut 0 bases from V and 3 bases from J, with 18 bases between. The CDR3 sequence is CASSQDPGGRGFGANVLTF. The CDR3 DNA reads TGTGCCAGCAGCCAAGATCCGGGGGGCCGAGGTTTTGGGGCCAACGTCCTGACTTTC.

This chain links TRBV30 with TRBJ1-5; 7 bases map to TRBD1. V shed 0 bases, J shed 5 bases, and the junction held 7 bases outside the gene matches. Germline V CDR1 and CDR2: GTSNPN, SVGIG (reference sequence). CDR3 length equals 15 residues. CDR3 coding DNA: TGTGCCTGGAGTGTACAGGGGAGTATGGATCAGCCCCAGCATTTT. Amino acids: CAWSVQGSMDQPQHF.

This chain connects TRBV5-1 to TRBJ1-1; possibly TRBD1 for D (5 bases). The V gene lost 5 bases and the J gene lost 5 bases, with 16 bases spanning the gap. This CDR3 spans 14 amino acids. CDR1 and CDR2 (germline): SGHRS, YFSETQ. CDR3 sequence (DNA): TGCGCCAGCAGGGGGGTGGGGGAGAGGACTGAAGCTTTCTTT. This gives the protein CASRGVGERTEAFF. The full variable domain, in which reference TRBV5-1 and TRBJ1-1 provide the parts outside the CDR3, is KAGVTQTPRYLIKTRGQQVTLSCSPISGHRSVSWYQQTPGQGLQFLFEYFSETQRNKGNFPGRFSGRQFSNSRSEMNVSTLELGDSALYLCASRGVGERTEAFFGQGTRLTVV.

This clone was recorded once. This sequence joins TRBV7-4 and TRBJ1-1; D gene uncertain. V lost 1 base and J 3 bases, leaving 15 bases between the germline ends. The CDR3 runs to 16 residues. Germline CDR1 and CDR2: SGHVT and SQSDAQ. Written as DNA, the CDR3 is TGTGCCAGCAGCTTAGTAGGTGAGTCGGGGTACACTGAAGCTTTCTTT. Protein product: CASSLVGESGYTEAFF. The whole variable domain, remainder taken from reference TRBV7-4 and TRBJ1-1, is GAGVSQSPRYKVAKRGRDVALRCDSISGHVTLYWYRQTLGQGSEVLTYSQSDAQRDKSGRPSGRFSAERPERSVSTLKIQRTEQGDSAVYLCASSLVGESGYTEAFFGQGTRLTVV.

The V gene is TRBV6-6, the J gene TRBJ1-6, with TRBD1 matching over 7 bases. There are 13 residues in the CDR3. V shed 6 bases and J 6 bases; nucleotides not matched to a gene: 2. Germline assignment: CDR1 MNHNY and CDR2 SVGAGI (reference sequence). The CDR3 here is CASRQGINSPLHF. The CDR3 nucleotides read TGTGCCAGCAGACAGGGGATTAATTCACCCCTCCACTTT.

In this sample, this clone turned up a few times. V gene TRBV7-9 combines with J gene TRBJ1-3; D unresolved. The CDR3 has 15 residues. V was pared by 1 base and J by 1 base, with 8 bases between. CDR1 is SEHNR and CDR2 is FQNEAQ in the germline V gene (reference sequence). CDR3 amino acids: CASSLEGVSGNTIYF. The CDR3 nucleotides read TGTGCCAGCAGCTTAGAAGGAGTATCTGGAAACACCATATATTTT.